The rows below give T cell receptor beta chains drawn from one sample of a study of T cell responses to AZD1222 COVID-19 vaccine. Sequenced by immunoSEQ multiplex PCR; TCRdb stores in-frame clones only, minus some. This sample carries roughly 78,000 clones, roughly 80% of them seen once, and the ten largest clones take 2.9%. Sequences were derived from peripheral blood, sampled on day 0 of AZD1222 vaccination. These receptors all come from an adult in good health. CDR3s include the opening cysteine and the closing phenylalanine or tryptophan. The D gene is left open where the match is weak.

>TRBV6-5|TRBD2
CASSSGTSGRKAQYF
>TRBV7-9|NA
CASSLGGEVGGYTF
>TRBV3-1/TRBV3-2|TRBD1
CASSQLGTAYSYEQYF
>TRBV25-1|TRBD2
CASSELEREGPVEQYF
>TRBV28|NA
CASSFQGEGAQETQYF
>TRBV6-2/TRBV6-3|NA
CASSYSGVDTQYF
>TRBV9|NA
CASSVDGGPSYEQYF
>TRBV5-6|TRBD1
CASSYPQGSSYEQYF
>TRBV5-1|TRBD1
CASSPSTTGKDGYTF
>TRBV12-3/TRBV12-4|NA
CASSPRATEAFF
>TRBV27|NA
CASAQGPRTGELFF
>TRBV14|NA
CASSPTVVTYGYTF
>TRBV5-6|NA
CASSLMISSGANVLTF
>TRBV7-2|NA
CASSVGVDYEQYF
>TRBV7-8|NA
CASSLARIPMEASPLHF
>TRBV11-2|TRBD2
CASSYGGSTYEQYF
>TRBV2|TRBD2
CASSVRGRDNEQFF
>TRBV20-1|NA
CSASNPGRYGYTF
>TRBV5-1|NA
CASTNGITSTDTQYF
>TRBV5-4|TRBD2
CASSSGLAGGRGKTQYF
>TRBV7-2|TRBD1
CASSLVQGKEGANLWPQHF
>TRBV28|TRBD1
CASRPQRGQGYEQYF
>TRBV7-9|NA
CASSPGYRGLENHEQFF
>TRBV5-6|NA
CASSLQLGPTYGYTF
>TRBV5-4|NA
CASSGDLNTEAFF
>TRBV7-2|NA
CASRSTRGNQETQYF
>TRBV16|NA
CASSQSIQAVGYTF
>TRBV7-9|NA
CASSLGLGLNEQFF
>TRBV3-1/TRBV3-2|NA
CASSLSPLAYNEQFF
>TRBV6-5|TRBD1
CASSSDRVGRGYTF
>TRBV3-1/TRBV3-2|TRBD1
CASSHGTGYSNQPQHF
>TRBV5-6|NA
CASSLDQNTIYF
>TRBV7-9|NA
CASSLRDTGELFF
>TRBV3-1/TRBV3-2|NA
CASSQEAQGESNQPQHF
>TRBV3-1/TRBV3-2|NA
CASSQVGWSRLDADTQYF